Each of the 20 T cell receptor beta chains below was sequenced from the same sample in a study of T-cell memory formation after mild COVID-19. TCRdb ran MiXCR on the 5' RACE reads and lists one entry per CDR3 protein. This sample has about 400,000 distinct CDR3 sequences, with approximately 24% found just once. The sequencing sample was made of PBMCs or a T cell subset sorted from them (not recorded which). Receptors originate from an adult woman who had mild COVID-19 (a few samples of this study predate the infection). Cell type and time point are not known.

The rearrangement joins TRBV12-3 or TRBV12-4 to TRBJ2-3; TRBD1 is a possible D gene (6 bases). V was cut by 6 bases and J by 5 bases, with 15 bases left in between. The CDR3 contains 14 residues. CDR3: CASRRLGRGDTQYF. In nucleotides, the CDR3 is TGTGCCAGCAGGAGGCTGGGCAGGGGAGATACGCAGTATTTT.

This clonotype was seen more than once but under ten times. This chain uses TRBV4-2 with TRBJ2-1; 7 bases line up with TRBD1. Germline-derived CDR1 and CDR2 are LGHNA and YNFKEQ. The CDR3 covers 16 residues. V trimming: 3 bases; J trimming: 0 bases; junction bases outside the gene matches: 5. CDR3 nucleotide sequence: TGTGCCAGCAGCCATGGGACAGCAAGCTCCTACAATGAGCAGTTCTTC. This translates into CASSHGTASSYNEQFF.

This clonotype was seen a handful of times. This rearrangement joins TRBV6-5 to TRBJ1-5; D is ambiguous. The germline V gene has CDR1 MNHEY and CDR2 SVGAGI. Trimming stripped 4 bases from V and 6 bases from J, with 10 bases between. This CDR3 comprises 13 residues. CDR3 bases: TGTGCCAGCAGTTCACGCGGGGTTCAGCCCCAGCATTTT. It encodes CASSSRGVQPQHF.

The sample holds a few counts of this clonotype. The chain is built from TRBV7-9 and TRBJ1-2, with D perhaps matching TRBD1 (6 bases). V was pared by 1 base and J by 4 bases, with 13 bases between. Germline V gene data show CDR1 as SEHNR and CDR2 as FQNEAQ (reference sequence). There are 15 residues in the CDR3. DNA of the CDR3: TGTGCCAGCAGCTTAGGCAACACAGGGATCTATGGCTACACCTTC. This codes for CASSLGNTGIYGYTF.

V gene TRBV9 combines with J gene TRBJ2-2, with D perhaps being TRBD1 or TRBD2 (5 bases each). The CDR3 runs to 16 residues. CDR1 and CDR2 (germline): SGDLS, YYNGEE. The V gene lost 3 bases and the J gene lost 0 bases, with 12 bases spanning the gap. The CDR3 coding sequence is TGTGCCAGCAGCGGCCGGGACCTCGCGAACACCGGGGAGCTGTTTTTT. The encoded protein is CASSGRDLANTGELFF.

The J gene is TRBJ2-1, the V gene TRBV14; no definite D call. Germline CDR1 reads SGHDN; CDR2 reads FVKESK. The CDR3 extends over 15 amino acids. Trimming took 6 bases from V and 6 from J, leaving 18 bases between them. The CDR3 loop reads CASRGRSADVNEQFF. The CDR3 DNA sequence: TGTGCCAGCAGGGGCAGAAGCGCGGATGTCAATGAGCAGTTCTTC.

This clonotype showed up just a few times. This chain joins TRBV24-1 and TRBJ2-1, with 8 bases lining up with TRBD1. The V and J ends lost 2 bases and 2 bases, in that order; junction bases with no gene match: 4. The CDR3 runs 16 residues. Germline loops: CDR1 KGHDR, CDR2 SFDVKD. This CDR3 is CATSDSGTGAYNEQFF. The CDR3, as DNA: TGTGCCACCAGTGATTCCGGGACAGGAGCCTACAATGAGCAGTTCTTC.

J is TRBJ2-1 and V is TRBV4-1; 7 bases line up with TRBD1. The CDR3 length is 16 residues. Germline V CDR1 and CDR2: MGHRA, YSYEKL. The V gene end was trimmed by 0 bases and the J gene end by 15 bases; junction bases not matched to a gene: 17. This CDR3 is CASSQDLPPGTAGGFF. For the CDR3, the DNA is TGCGCCAGCAGCCAAGACCTCCCTCCCGGGACAGCAGGGGGGTTCTTC.

The chain employs TRBV21-1 and TRBJ2-5; TRBD2 reflects the table's D call only, with no check against the DNA. TRBV21-1 is assigned pseudogene status. The CDR3 is 14 residues long. CDR3: CASSHSGLQETQYF. In DNA, the CDR3 is TGTGCCAGCAGCCATTCCGGACTACAAGAGACCCAGTACTTC.

This clonotype has a count of ten or more. The chain carries TRBV12-3 or TRBV12-4 and TRBJ1-1, with D possibly TRBD1 on 6 matching bases. The V gene lost 3 bases and the J gene lost 10 bases, with 12 bases spanning the gap. CDR3 length: 12 amino acids. The CDR3 sequence: CASSFRTGRAFF. The CDR3 DNA sequence: TGTGCCAGCAGTTTCCGTACAGGGAGAGCTTTCTTT.

The CDR3 protein is CASSLPLPGGTEAFF. The DNA for the CDR3 is TGCGCCAGCAGCTTACCCCTCCCGGGGGGCACCGAAGCTTTCTTT. The chain joins TRBV5-1 to TRBJ1-1, with a tentative D call TRBD1 (6 bases). Germline V gives CDR1 SGHRS, CDR2 YFSETQ. CDR3 length: 15 amino acids. V lost 2 bases and J 8 bases, leaving 19 bases between the germline ends.

The sample holds a few counts of this clonotype. The chain's CDR3 is CASSQKGNEQFF. In DNA, the CDR3 is TGTGCCAGCAGCCAGAAGGGCAATGAGCAGTTCTTC. The chain recombines TRBV4-2 with TRBJ2-1; D is ambiguous. This CDR3 has 12 residues. Looked up from germline, CDR1 is LGHNA and CDR2 is YNFKEQ. Trimming stripped 3 bases from V and 6 bases from J, with 6 bases between.

This clonotype was detected ten times or more. The V and J genes are TRBV6-1 and TRBJ2-5; D is possibly TRBD1 (6 bases). CDR3 length: 13 residues. V was clipped by 6 bases and J by 1 base, with 9 bases between them. Germline CDR1 and CDR2: MNHNS and SASEGT. This CDR3 is CASRRTVQETQYF. The CDR3 region has the DNA TGTGCCAGCAGGAGGACAGTCCAAGAGACCCAGTACTTC.

This clonotype showed up just a few times. The chain carries TRBV7-9 and TRBJ1-4; 7 positions agree with TRBD1. V gave up 5 bases and J gave up 3 bases; unmatched junction bases: 3. CDR1 is SEHNR, CDR2 FQNEAQ, per germline (reference sequence). The CDR3 is made up of 14 amino acids. Here the CDR3 DNA reads TGTGCCAGCAGCCCAGGGACAGCTAATGAAAAACTGTTTTTT. Protein product: CASSPGTANEKLFF.

Turning to this clonotype: Mismatch with germline at one junction end may stem from a read error. The CDR3, as DNA: TGTGCCAGCAGCCTTTACCGGGACAGGGGGCTTTATCTCTCTGGGGCCAACGTCCTCACTTTC. Protein: CASSLYRDRGLYLSGANVLTF. V is TRBV3-1 and J is TRBJ2-6; 12 nucleotides agree with TRBD1. CDR1 is LGHDT and CDR2 is YNNKEL in the germline V gene (reference sequence). The CDR3 is 21 amino acids.

The chain recombines TRBV24-1 with TRBJ2-1; TRBD1 is a possible D gene (6 bases). Deletions cut 0 bases from V and 5 bases from J, with 13 bases between. The CDR3 contains 16 residues. Germline V gene data show CDR1 as KGHDR and CDR2 as SFDVKD. The CDR3 nucleotides read TGTGCCACCAGTGATTTGGTAGCAGGGGTGGACAATGAGCAGTTCTTC. Translated: CATSDLVAGVDNEQFF.

This clonotype was seen a few times. This chain links TRBV7-2 with TRBJ1-4, with D perhaps matching TRBD1 (5 bases). Germline V gene sequence: CDR1 SGHTA, CDR2 FQGNSA. The CDR3 is 16 amino acids. The ends were cut back, 0 bases at V and 0 bases at J, with 8 bases in the middle. CDR3 sequence: CASSLAYRTTNEKLFF. CDR3 nucleotides: TGTGCCAGCAGCTTAGCCTACAGGACAACTAATGAAAAACTGTTTTTT.

V is TRBV4-2 and J is TRBJ2-2; D tentatively reads TRBD1 or TRBD2 (6 bases each). V shed 4 bases and J shed 4 bases, with 19 bases lying between them. The CDR3 length is 17 residues. Germline V gene sequence: CDR1 LGHNA, CDR2 YNFKEQ. Written as DNA, the CDR3 is TGTGCCAGCAGCCGGGAGGAGGGGGGCGCGATCACCGGGGAGCTGTTTTTT. Protein product: CASSREEGGAITGELFF.

The chain links TRBV4-3 to TRBJ1-6, with TRBD1 as a possible D gene (5 bases). This CDR3 region has 12 residues. Trimming left V 6 bases short and J 6 bases short, with 6 bases between. CDR1 is LGHNA, CDR2 YSLEER, per germline. CDR3 bases: TGCGCCAGCAGGGGGACTAATTCACCCCTCCACTTT. Amino acid sequence: CASRGTNSPLHF.

The rearrangement joins TRBV30 to TRBJ2-3, with D uncertain. CDR3 length: 13 amino acids. CDR1 is GTSNPN, CDR2 SVGIG, per germline (reference sequence). Trimming pared 1 base from V and 6 bases from J, leaving 11 bases between. The CDR3 region is CAWSGQAPDTQYF. CDR3 bases: TGTGCCTGGAGTGGTCAGGCTCCCGATACGCAGTATTTT.